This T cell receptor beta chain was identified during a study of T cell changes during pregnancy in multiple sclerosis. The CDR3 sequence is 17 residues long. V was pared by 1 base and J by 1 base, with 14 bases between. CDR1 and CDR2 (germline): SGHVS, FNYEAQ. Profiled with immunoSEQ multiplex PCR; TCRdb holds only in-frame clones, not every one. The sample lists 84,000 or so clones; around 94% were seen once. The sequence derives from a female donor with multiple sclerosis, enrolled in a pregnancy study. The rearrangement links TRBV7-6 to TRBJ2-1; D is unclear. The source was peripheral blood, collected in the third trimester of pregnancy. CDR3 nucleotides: TGTGCCAGCAGCTTAGAGGCGGCCAGCTTTTCCTACAATGAGCAGTTCTTC. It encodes CASSLEAASFSYNEQFF.